These T cell receptor beta chains were read from a single sample in a study of T-cell memory formation after mild COVID-19. TCRdb re-called the 5' RACE reads through MiXCR, storing one row per CDR3 protein. The sample yields around 300,000 distinct CDR3 sequences, approximately 19% seen once. Sequencing used PBMCs or a T cell subset sorted from them (not recorded which). Source of these receptors: a man younger than 35 who had mild COVID-19 (a few samples of this study predate the infection). Cell type and time point are not known. CDR3s include the opening cysteine and the closing phenylalanine or tryptophan.

CDR3aa | j_gene | v_gene
CASSPTPGGSYNSPLHF | TRBJ1-6 | TRBV7-2
CASSPSPDRWGLTKNIQYF | TRBJ2-4 | TRBV7-2
CASSPVGGVSQYF | TRBJ2-5 | TRBV28
CASSFNTGNTGELFF | TRBJ2-2 | TRBV28
CATSDHMGQGGTGELFF | TRBJ2-2 | TRBV24-1
CASSFHGQGTNQPQHF | TRBJ1-5 | TRBV6-5
CASSLGGLGLAKNIQYF | TRBJ2-4 | TRBV5-1
CASSRPRVGTSLTGELFF | TRBJ2-2 | TRBV5-1
CASSPQQGVGGNEKLFF | TRBJ1-4 | TRBV7-2
CATSSDPLSNQPQHF | TRBJ1-5 | TRBV15
CASSRQPSSGNTIYF | TRBJ1-3 | TRBV12-3/TRBV12-4
CASSSGTENTEAFF | TRBJ1-1 | TRBV7-9
CASSAGGAEGNTIYF | TRBJ1-3 | TRBV28
CASTRYADTQYF | TRBJ2-3 | TRBV28
CASSLVRGADTEAFF | TRBJ1-1 | TRBV5-1
CASSLLTETQYF | TRBJ2-5 | TRBV7-2
CASSFLSYGYTF | TRBJ1-2 | TRBV7-9
CASSSRGSIYGYTF | TRBJ1-2 | TRBV5-6
CASSVGYGGGTDTQYF | TRBJ2-3 | TRBV9
CSVRGSEWYQETQYF | TRBJ2-5 | TRBV29-1
CASSQGFGASEAFF | TRBJ1-1 | TRBV4-2
CSARPAGGPAGELFF | TRBJ2-2 | TRBV20-1
CASSSYGPYGYTF | TRBJ1-2 | TRBV7-9
CASSVDYNEQFF | TRBJ2-1 | TRBV9
CASSYARYEQYF | TRBJ2-7 | TRBV6-6
CSTTGGAGTDTQYF | TRBJ2-3 | TRBV20-1
CASSLLGGRETQYF | TRBJ2-5 | TRBV12-3/TRBV12-4
CASSPPLGYEQYF | TRBJ2-7 | TRBV18
CSARQGLAGNTIYF | TRBJ1-3 | TRBV20-1
CASSPGQGGPFVYNEQFF | TRBJ2-1 | TRBV19
CASSTSLTGVREQFF | TRBJ2-1 | TRBV6-5
CASSQVAGFNQPQHF | TRBJ1-5 | TRBV3-1
CASSTVGNEQFF | TRBJ2-1 | TRBV6-2/TRBV6-3
CASSLSQGNGYTF | TRBJ1-2 | TRBV11-2
CASSNRDSEHTDTQYF | TRBJ2-3 | TRBV21-1
CASSQTRGDGTEAFF | TRBJ1-1 | TRBV18
CASSYSSGEYYNSPLHF | TRBJ1-6 | TRBV6-5
CASSPGEGGTDTQYF | TRBJ2-3 | TRBV18